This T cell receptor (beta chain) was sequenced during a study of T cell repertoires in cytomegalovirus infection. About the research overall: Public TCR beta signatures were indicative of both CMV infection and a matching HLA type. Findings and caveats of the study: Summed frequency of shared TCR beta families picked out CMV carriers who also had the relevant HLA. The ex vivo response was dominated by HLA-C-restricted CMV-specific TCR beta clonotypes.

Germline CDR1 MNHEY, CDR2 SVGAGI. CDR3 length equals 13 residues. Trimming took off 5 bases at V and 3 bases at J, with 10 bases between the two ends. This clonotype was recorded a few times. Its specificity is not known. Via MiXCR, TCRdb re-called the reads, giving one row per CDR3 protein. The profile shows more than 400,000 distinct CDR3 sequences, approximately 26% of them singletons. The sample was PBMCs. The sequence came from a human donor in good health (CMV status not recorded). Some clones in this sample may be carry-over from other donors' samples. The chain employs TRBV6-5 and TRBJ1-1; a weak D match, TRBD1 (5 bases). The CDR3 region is CASSPGTYTEAFF. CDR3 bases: TGTGCCAGCAGTCCCGGGACTTACACTGAAGCTTTCTTT.